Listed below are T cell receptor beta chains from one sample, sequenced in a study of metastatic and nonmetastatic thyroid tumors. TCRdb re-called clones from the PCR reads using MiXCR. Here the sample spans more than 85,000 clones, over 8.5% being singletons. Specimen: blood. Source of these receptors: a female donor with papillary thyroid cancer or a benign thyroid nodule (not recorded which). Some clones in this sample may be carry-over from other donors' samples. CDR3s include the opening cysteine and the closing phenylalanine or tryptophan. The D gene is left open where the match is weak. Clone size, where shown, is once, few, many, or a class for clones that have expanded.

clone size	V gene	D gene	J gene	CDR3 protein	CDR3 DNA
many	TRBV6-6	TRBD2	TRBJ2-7	CASSYIASGNYEQYF	TGTGCCAGCAGTTACATAGCTAGCGGAAATTACGAGCAGTACTTC
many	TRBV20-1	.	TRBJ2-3	CSPGREITDTQYF	TGCTCCCCCGGCAGGGAGATCACAGATACGCAGTATTTT
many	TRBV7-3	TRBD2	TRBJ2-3	CASSLTGGGATDTQYF	TGTGCCAGCAGCTTAACCGGCGGGGGGGCAACAGATACGCAGTATTTT
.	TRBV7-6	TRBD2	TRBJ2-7	CASSSATGGSLYEQYF	TGTGCCAGCAGCTCCGCGACTGGCGGGAGTTTGTACGAGCAGTACTTC
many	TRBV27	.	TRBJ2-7	CASSRPPSYEQYF	TGTGCCAGCAGTCGACCGCCCTCCTACGAGCAGTACTTC
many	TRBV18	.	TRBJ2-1	CASSPNRNEQFF	TGTGCCAGCTCACCTAACAGGAATGAGCAGTTCTTC
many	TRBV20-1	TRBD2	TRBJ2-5	CSARDNQRGSSETQYF	TGCAGTGCTAGAGATAACCAGCGGGGGTCTAGTGAGACCCAGTACTTC
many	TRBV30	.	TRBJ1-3	CAWSVLQGNTIYF	TGTGCCTGGAGTGTATTACAGGGAAACACCATATATTTT
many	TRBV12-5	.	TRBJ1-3	CASGLGIIENTIYF	TGTGCTAGTGGTTTGGGTATTATTGAAAACACCATATATTTT
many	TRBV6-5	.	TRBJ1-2	CASSYSGYGYTF	TGTGCCAGCAGTTACTCTGGATATGGCTACACCTTC
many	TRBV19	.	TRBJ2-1	CASSIRAEVNEQFF	TGTGCCAGTAGTATAAGGGCGGAGGTTAATGAGCAGTTCTTC
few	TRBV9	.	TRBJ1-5	CASSPTPVVGNQPQHF	TGTGCCAGCAGCCCCACTCCAGTGGTAGGCAATCAGCCCCAGCATTTT
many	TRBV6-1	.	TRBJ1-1	CASSEYHSEAFF	TGTGCCAGCAGTGAATATCATTCCGAAGCTTTCTTT
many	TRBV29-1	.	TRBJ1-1	CSDPLLRMNTEAFF	TGCAGCGATCCGCTTTTAAGGATGAACACTGAAGCTTTCTTT
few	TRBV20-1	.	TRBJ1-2	CSASSELNYGYTF	TGCAGTGCTAGCTCAGAGCTTAACTATGGCTACACCTTC
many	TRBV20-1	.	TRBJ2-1	CSARGQGDNEQFF	TGCAGTGCTAGAGGTCAGGGAGACAATGAGCAGTTCTTC
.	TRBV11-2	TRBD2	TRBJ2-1	CASSLGLAAYNEQFF	TGTGCCAGCAGCTTGGGACTAGCGGCATACAATGAGCAGTTCTTC
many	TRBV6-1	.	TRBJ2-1	CASSGSVGSYNEQFF	TGTGCCAGCAGTGGTAGCGTAGGTTCCTACAATGAGCAGTTCTTC
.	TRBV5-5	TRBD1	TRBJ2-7	CASSLGRGLDEQYF	TGTGCCAGCAGCTTGGGCAGGGGGCTCGACGAGCAGTACTTC
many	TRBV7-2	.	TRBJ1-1	CASSAPRGARTEAFF	TGTGCCAGCAGCGCACCCAGAGGGGCCCGGACTGAAGCTTTCTTT
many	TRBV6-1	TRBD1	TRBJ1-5	CASSEGTARNQPQHF	TGTGCCAGCAGCGAGGGGACAGCACGCAATCAGCCCCAGCATTTT
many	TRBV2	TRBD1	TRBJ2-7	CASSGQGPYEQYF	TGTGCCAGCAGTGGACAGGGTCCCTACGAGCAGTACTTC
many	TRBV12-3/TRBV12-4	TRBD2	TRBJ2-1	CASSLFGGEYNEQFF	TGTGCCAGCAGTTTGTTTGGGGGGGAATACAATGAGCAGTTCTTC
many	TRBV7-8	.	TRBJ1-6	CASSARTNSPLHF	TGTGCCAGCAGCGCACGGACAAATTCACCCCTCCACTTT
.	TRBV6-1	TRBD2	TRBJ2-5	CASSECGGGAGGETQYF	TGTGCCAGCAGTGAATGTGGCGGGGGGGCCGGGGGTGAGACCCAGTACTTC
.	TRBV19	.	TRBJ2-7	CATVSRGYEQYF	TGTGCCACCGTGAGCAGGGGTTACGAGCAGTACTTC
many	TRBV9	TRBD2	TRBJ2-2	CASSRRDYNTGELFF	TGTGCCAGCAGTCGCCGGGACTATAACACCGGGGAGCTGTTTTTT
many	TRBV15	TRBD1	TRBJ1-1	CATKGQENTEAFF	TGTGCCACCAAAGGACAGGAGAACACTGAAGCTTTCTTT
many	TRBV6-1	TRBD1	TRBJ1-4	CASSEGTGYEKLFF	TGTGCCAGCAGTGAGGGGACAGGGTATGAAAAACTGTTTTTT
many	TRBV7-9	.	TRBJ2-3	CASSQSDTQYF	TGTGCCAGCAGCCAATCAGATACGCAGTATTTT
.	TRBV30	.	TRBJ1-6	CAWSEYRYNSPLHF	TGTGCCTGGAGTGAGTATAGGTATAATTCACCCCTCCACTTT
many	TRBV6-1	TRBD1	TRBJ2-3	CASSGRTGPTDTQYF	TGTGCCAGCAGTGGCAGGACAGGTCCCACAGATACGCAGTATTTT
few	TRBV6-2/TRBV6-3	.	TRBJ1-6	CASSYSILFTEGYNSPLHF	TGTGCCAGCAGTTACTCGATCCTCTTCACCGAGGGGTATAATTCACCCCTCCACTTT
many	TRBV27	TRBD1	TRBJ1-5	CASSYRGQPQHF	TGTGCCAGCAGTTACAGGGGACAGCCCCAGCATTTT
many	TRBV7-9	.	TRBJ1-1	CASSLVDNTEAFF	TGTGCCAGCAGCTTGGTAGACAACACTGAAGCTTTCTTT
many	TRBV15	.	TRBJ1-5	CATSFRGNQPQHF	TGTGCCACCAGCTTCAGAGGCAATCAGCCCCAGCATTTT
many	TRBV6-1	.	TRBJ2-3	CASSQGNAQYF	TGTGCCAGCAGTCAGGGGAATGCGCAGTATTTT
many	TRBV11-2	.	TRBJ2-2	CASSPNRVFLGELFF	TGTGCCAGCAGCCCCAACAGGGTTTTTTTGGGGGAGCTGTTTTTT
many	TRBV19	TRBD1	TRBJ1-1	CASSNRGTEAFF	TGTGCCAGTAGTAACAGGGGCACTGAAGCTTTCTTT
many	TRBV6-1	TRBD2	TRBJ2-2	CAILPGLLNTGELFF	TGTGCCATCTTACCGGGACTACTAAACACCGGGGAGCTGTTTTTT
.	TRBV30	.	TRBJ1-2	CAWSAISGVGYTF	TGTGCCTGGAGTGCTATCTCAGGGGTAGGCTACACCTTC
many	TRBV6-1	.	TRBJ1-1	CASSEVSTGAF	TGTGCCAGCAGTGAAGTGTCCACAGGCGCTTTT
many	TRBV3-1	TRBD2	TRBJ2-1	CASSFLAGLYSEQFF	TGTGCCAGCAGCTTTCTAGCGGGACTCTACAGTGAGCAGTTCTTC
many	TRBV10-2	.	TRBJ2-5	CASTGLGETQYF	TGCGCCAGTACAGGGTTGGGAGAGACCCAGTACTTC